This T cell receptor (beta chain) was captured in a study of cytomegalovirus exposure and HLA in healthy donors. Note on this clone: The target antigen is unknown.

Study outcomes and limitations: TCR beta V segments were, for the most part, productive about 87% or about 30% of the time in an earlier analysis. Available immune exposure information was restricted to CMV serostatus only.

The PCR made use of 60 Vbeta and 13 Jbeta primers. TCRdb's copy holds only in-frame clones and misses some; the assay was immunoSEQ multiplex PCR. This sample has some 130,000 clones, with approximately 74% found just once. CDR3 size: 15 residues. The germline CDR1 and CDR2 sequences are MGHRA and YSYEKL. The V and J ends lost 0 bases and 4 bases respectively, with 12 bases between them. V and J are TRBV4-1 and TRBJ2-5, with D possibly TRBD2 on 6 matching bases. This TCR came from a male donor in good health and CMV-seronegative. Sequences were obtained from PBMCs. The CDR3 loop is CASSQEASESETQYF. The CDR3 bases are TGCGCCAGCAGCCAAGAGGCTAGCGAATCAGAGACCCAGTACTTC.